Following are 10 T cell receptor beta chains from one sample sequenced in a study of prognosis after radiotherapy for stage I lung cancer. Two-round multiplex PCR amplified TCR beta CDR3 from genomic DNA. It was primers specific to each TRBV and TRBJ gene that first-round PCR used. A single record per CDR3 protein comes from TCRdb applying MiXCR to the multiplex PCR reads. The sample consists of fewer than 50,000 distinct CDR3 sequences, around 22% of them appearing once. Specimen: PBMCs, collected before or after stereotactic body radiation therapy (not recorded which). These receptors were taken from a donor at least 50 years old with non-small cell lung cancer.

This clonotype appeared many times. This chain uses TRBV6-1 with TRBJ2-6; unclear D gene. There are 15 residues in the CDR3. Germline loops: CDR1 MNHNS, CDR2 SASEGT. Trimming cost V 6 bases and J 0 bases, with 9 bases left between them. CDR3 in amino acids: CASSPLVSGANVLTF. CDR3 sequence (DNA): TGTGCCAGCAGCCCCCTGGTCTCTGGGGCCAACGTCCTGACTTTC.

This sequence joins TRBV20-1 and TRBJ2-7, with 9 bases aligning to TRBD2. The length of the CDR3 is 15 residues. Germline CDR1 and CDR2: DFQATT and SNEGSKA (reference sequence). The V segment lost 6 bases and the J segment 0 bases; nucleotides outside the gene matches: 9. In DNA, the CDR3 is TGCAGTGCGAAAACTAGCGGGCTCAGCTCCTACGAGCAGTACTTC. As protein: CSAKTSGLSSYEQYF.

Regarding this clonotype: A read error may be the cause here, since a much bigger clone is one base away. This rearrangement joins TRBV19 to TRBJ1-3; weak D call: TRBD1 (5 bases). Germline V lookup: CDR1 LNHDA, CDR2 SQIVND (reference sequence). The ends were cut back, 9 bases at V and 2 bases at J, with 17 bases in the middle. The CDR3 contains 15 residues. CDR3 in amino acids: CASRDCSLPGNTIYF. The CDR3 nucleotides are TGTGCCAGCCGGGACTGTTCATTACCTGGAAACACCATATATTTT. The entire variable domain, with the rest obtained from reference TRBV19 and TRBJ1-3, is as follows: DGGITQSPKYLFRKEGQNVTLSCEQNLNHDAMYWYRQDPGQGLRLIYYSQIVNDFQKGDIAEGYSVSREKKESFPLTVTSAQKNPTAFYLCASRDCSLPGNTIYFGEGSWLTVV.

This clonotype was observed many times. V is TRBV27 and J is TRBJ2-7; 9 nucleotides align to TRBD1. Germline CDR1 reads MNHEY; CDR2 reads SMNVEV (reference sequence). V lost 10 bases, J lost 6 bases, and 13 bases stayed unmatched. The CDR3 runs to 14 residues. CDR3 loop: CATQSGTGIGEQYF. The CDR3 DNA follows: TGTGCCACTCAATCCGGGACAGGGATCGGCGAGCAGTACTTC.

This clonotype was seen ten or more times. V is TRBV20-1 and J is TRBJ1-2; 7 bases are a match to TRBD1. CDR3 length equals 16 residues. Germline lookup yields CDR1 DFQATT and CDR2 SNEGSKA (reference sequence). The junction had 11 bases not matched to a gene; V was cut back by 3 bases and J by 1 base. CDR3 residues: CSASEPGQANNYGYTF. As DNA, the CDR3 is TGCAGTGCTAGTGAACCTGGACAGGCGAATAACTATGGCTACACCTTC.

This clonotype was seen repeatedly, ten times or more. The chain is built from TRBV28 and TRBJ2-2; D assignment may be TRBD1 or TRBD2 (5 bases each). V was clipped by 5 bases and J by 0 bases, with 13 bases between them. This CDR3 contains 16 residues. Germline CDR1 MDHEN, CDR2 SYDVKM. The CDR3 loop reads CASSNPGAANTGELFF. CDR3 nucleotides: TGTGCCAGCAGTAACCCCGGGGCTGCGAACACCGGGGAGCTGTTTTTT.

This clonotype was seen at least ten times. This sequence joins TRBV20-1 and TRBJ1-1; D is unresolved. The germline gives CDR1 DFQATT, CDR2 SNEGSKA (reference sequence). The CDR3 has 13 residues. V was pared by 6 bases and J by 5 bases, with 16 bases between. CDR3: CSAYLAGVTEAFF. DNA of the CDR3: TGCAGTGCGTACTTGGCCGGCGTGACTGAAGCTTTCTTT.

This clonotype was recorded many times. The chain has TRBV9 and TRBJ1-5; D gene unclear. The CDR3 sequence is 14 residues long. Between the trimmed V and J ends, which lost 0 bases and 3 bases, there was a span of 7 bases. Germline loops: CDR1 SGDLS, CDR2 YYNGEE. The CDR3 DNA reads TGTGCCAGCAGCGTAGGGGCAGACAATCAGCCCCAGCATTTT. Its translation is CASSVGADNQPQHF.

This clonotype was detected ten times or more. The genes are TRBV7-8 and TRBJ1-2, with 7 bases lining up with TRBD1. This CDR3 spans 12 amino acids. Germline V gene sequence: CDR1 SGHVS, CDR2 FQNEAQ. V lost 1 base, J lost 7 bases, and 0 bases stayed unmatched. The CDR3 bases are TGTGCCAGCAGCTTAGGACAGGGTGGCTACACCTTC. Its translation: CASSLGQGGYTF.

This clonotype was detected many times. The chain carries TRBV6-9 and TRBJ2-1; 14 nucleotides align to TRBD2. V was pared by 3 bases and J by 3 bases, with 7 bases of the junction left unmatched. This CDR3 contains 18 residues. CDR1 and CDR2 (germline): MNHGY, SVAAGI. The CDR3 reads CASSYMGLAGALYNEQFF. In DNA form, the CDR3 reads TGTGCCAGCAGTTACATGGGACTAGCGGGAGCGCTCTACAATGAGCAGTTCTTC.